This TCR beta chain was recovered during a study of Ad26.COV2.S vaccination and SARS-CoV-2 variants. Overall study: COV1001, an Ad26.COV2.S trial, supplied this vaccine-arm donor. Ad26.COV2.S given intramuscularly, once or twice 56 days apart. Study-wide results and limits: Overall T cell responses may have been underestimated by the analyses of TCR breadth and depth.

The CDR3 totals 13 residues. Trimming took 3 bases from V and 0 from J, leaving 5 bases between them. Libraries were prepared by immunoSEQ multiplex PCR; TCRdb keeps only in-frame clonotypes and omits some of them. The sample holds a few hundred thousand clones; roughly 90% are singletons and the top ten take about 5.4%. Treatment defined: 15 to 20 received Ad26.COV2.S at low or high dose, single or two shots; about 5 received placebo; per-sample allocation not given. Samples came from day 63 after the first vaccine or placebo injection. Donor was an adult aged 18-55 years in Boston. This clone turned up a few times. Antigen specificity is unknown.

The chain recombines TRBV12-3 or TRBV12-4 with TRBJ1-1; D is unclear. The TCR originated in a person aged 18-60 years who received the Ad26.COV2.S COVID-19 vaccine or a placebo. Here the sequenced sample was peripheral blood, taken in a trial of Ad26.COV2.S vaccine versus placebo. The CDR3 DNA reads TGTGCCAGCAGTTTCACGCTGAACACTGAAGCTTTCTTT. Amino acids: CASSFTLNTEAFF.